The next 23 T cell receptor beta chains were all read from a single sample in a study of CD8 T cells in Susac syndrome. It was with random hexamers that roughly 0.5 to 1 ug RNA was reverse transcribed. TCRdb re-called the immunoSEQ multiplex PCR reads with MiXCR, one entry per CDR3 protein. Of around 120,000 distinct CDR3 sequences in the sample, just under 95% are singletons; the top ten hold about 0.087%. Source material: CD4+ T cells from PBMCs. The receptors come from a human donor with multiple sclerosis.

The chain has TRBV30 and TRBJ2-2; D might be TRBD2 (6 bases). Germline V gives CDR1 GTSNPN, CDR2 SVGIG (reference sequence). This CDR3 region has 13 residues. With 2 bases removed from V and 6 bases from J, the gap between germline ends came to 10 bases. CDR3 sequence: CAWSTGVSGELFF. The CDR3 bases are TGTGCCTGGAGTACGGGGGTCTCCGGGGAGCTGTTTTTT.

The genes are TRBV18 and TRBJ2-3, with 8 bases identical to TRBD2. This CDR3 is 14 amino acids long. After removal of 5 bases from V and 1 base from J, the junction contained 2 bases not matched to a gene. Germline V gene lookup returns CDR1 KGHSH and CDR2 LQKENI. The CDR3, as DNA: TGTGCCAGCTCATCGACTAGCGGCACAGATACGCAGTATTTT. Translating gives CASSSTSGTDTQYF.

V gene TRBV29-1 combines with J gene TRBJ2-1, with no clear D. The CDR3 runs to 13 residues. V was cut by 2 bases and J by 5 bases, with 10 bases left in between. The germline CDR1 and CDR2 sequences are SQVTM and ANQGSEA. This chain's CDR3 is CSVEMGLHNEQFF. The CDR3 DNA sequence: TGCAGCGTTGAAATGGGTTTACACAATGAGCAGTTCTTC.

The V and J genes are TRBV6-2 or TRBV6-3 and TRBJ1-2; possibly TRBD1 for D (6 bases). The CDR3 is 11 residues long. V lost 6 bases and J lost 7, with 9 bases in between. The V gene's germline CDR1 is MNHEY and CDR2 SVGEGT. Here the CDR3 DNA reads TGTGCCAGCAGACTACAGGGTGGCTACACCTTC. Amino acids: CASRLQGGYTF.

The genes are TRBV4-2 and TRBJ1-2; 7 bases agree with TRBD1. The trim removed 4 bases at V and 3 bases at J, leaving 11 bases unmatched. The CDR3 is made up of 16 amino acids. Per the germline V gene, CDR1 is LGHNA and CDR2 is YNFKEQ. This CDR3 is CASSRADPDRDYGYTF. As DNA, the CDR3 is TGTGCCAGCAGCCGCGCAGACCCCGACAGGGACTATGGCTACACCTTC.

The gene calls are TRBV18 and TRBJ2-4; D perhaps matches TRBD1 (7 bases). Germline-derived CDR1 and CDR2 are KGHSH and LQKENI. The CDR3 is made up of 12 amino acids. With 3 bases removed from V and 14 bases from J, the gap between germline ends came to 14 bases. CDR3 coding DNA: TGTGCCAGCTCACCCAACAGGGGAGGAGAGTACTTC. Translation gives CASSPNRGGEYF.

The chain is built from TRBV12-3 or TRBV12-4 and TRBJ2-7; D call uncertain. The CDR3 covers 11 residues. The germline V and J ends were trimmed by 6 bases and 10 bases, with 13 bases remaining between them. CDR3 sequence (DNA): TGTGCCAGCAGCCGCTCGGTCATCCAGTACTTC. Protein: CASSRSVIQYF.

The chain employs TRBV30 and TRBJ1-2; D is uncertain. Germline assignment: CDR1 GTSNPN and CDR2 SVGIG (reference sequence). V was pared by 6 bases and J by 8 bases, with 16 bases between. The CDR3 has 12 residues. Here the CDR3 DNA reads TGTGCCTGCCCCATCGAGGGTGGAGGCTACACCTTC. Amino acid sequence: CACPIEGGGYTF.

The rearrangement links TRBV7-9 to TRBJ2-7, with no clear D. Trimming pared 1 base from V and 3 bases from J, leaving 7 bases between. In germline, CDR1 is SEHNR, CDR2 FQNEAQ (reference sequence). The CDR3 is 13 amino acids. In nucleotides, the CDR3 is TGTGCCAGCAGCTTAGTAGACTTCTACGAGCAGTACTTC. Translated, it gives CASSLVDFYEQYF. The complete variable domain, with remaining parts taken from reference TRBV7-9 and TRBJ2-7, reads DTGVSQNPRHKITKRGQNVTFRCDPISEHNRLYWYRQTLGQGPEFLTYFQNEAQLEKSRLLSDRFSAERPKGSFSTLEIQRTEQGDSAMYLCASSLVDFYEQYFGPGTRLTVT.

V and J are TRBV12-3 or TRBV12-4 and TRBJ2-6; the match to TRBD1 covers 7 bases. V lost 6 bases and J lost 2; bases outside the gene matches: 10. There are 17 residues in the CDR3. CDR3 nucleotides: TGTGCCAGCAGACCCCCCTTGACAGGGACTGGGGCCAACGTCCTGACTTTC. Translated, it gives CASRPPLTGTGANVLTF.

CDR3 sequence reads: CATEGQTYEQYF. The CDR3 region has the DNA TGTGCCACGGAGGGACAGACCTACGAGCAGTACTTC. The rearrangement links TRBV28 to TRBJ2-7; D might be TRBD1 (7 bases). The CDR3 consists of 12 residues. Germline-derived CDR1 and CDR2 are MDHEN and SYDVKM. Trimming removed 10 bases from V and 2 bases from J, with 12 bases in between.

The V call is TRBV6-2 or TRBV6-3, the J call TRBJ1-2; possibly TRBD1 for D (5 bases). Germline values: CDR1 MNHEY, CDR2 SVGEGT. The V gene lost 4 bases and the J gene lost 5 bases, with 11 bases spanning the gap. The CDR3 spans 13 residues. CDR3 residues: CASSSRTIYGYTF. The DNA of the CDR3 is TGTGCCAGCAGTTCCCGGACAATTTATGGCTACACCTTC.

The chain couples TRBV12-3 or TRBV12-4 to TRBJ2-5, with TRBD2 identical over 7 bases. The CDR3 has 13 amino acids. The V and J ends lost 3 bases and 4 bases, in that order; junction bases with no gene match: 2. CDR3 in DNA: TGTGCCAGCAGTTTCTCGGGGGGAGAGACCCAGTACTTC. It codes for CASSFSGGETQYF.

The rearrangement joins TRBV29-1 to TRBJ2-5; tentatively, D is TRBD2 (5 bases). This CDR3 is built from 12 residues. Germline lookup yields CDR1 SQVTM and CDR2 ANQGSEA. Trimming pared 3 bases from V and 5 bases from J, leaving 10 bases between. The chain's CDR3 is CSVDRGSETQYF. Written as DNA, the CDR3 is TGCAGCGTTGACCGGGGAAGTGAGACCCAGTACTTC. Drawing the rest from reference TRBV29-1 and TRBJ2-5, the complete variable domain is SAVISQKPSRDICQRGTSLTIQCQVDSQVTMMFWYRQQPGQSLTLIATANQGSEATYESGFVIDKFPISRPNLTFSTLTVSNMSPEDSSIYLCSVDRGSETQYFGPGTRLLVL.

The gene calls are TRBV2 and TRBJ1-1; 10 positions match TRBD1. The CDR3 length is 14 residues. The trim removed 6 bases at V and 7 bases at J, leaving 8 bases unmatched. Germline V lookup: CDR1 SNHLY, CDR2 FYNNEI. This CDR3 reads CASRRDRGYFEAFF. The DNA for the CDR3 is TGTGCCAGCAGAAGGGACAGGGGCTACTTTGAAGCTTTCTTT. The full variable domain, its missing parts supplied by reference TRBV2 and TRBJ1-1, is EPEVTQTPSHQVTQMGQEVILRCVPISNHLYFYWYRQILGQKVEFLVSFYNNEISEKSEIFDDQFSVERPDGSNFTLKIRSTKLEDSAMYFCASRRDRGYFEAFFGQGTRLTVV.

J is TRBJ2-3 and V is TRBV20-1; TRBD1 or TRBD2 may be the D gene (5 bases each). CDR1 and CDR2 from the germline V gene are DFQATT and SNEGSKA (reference sequence). Deletions cut 0 bases from V and 0 bases from J, with 19 bases between. CDR3 length: 18 amino acids. The CDR3 sequence is CSARDTLGPYTSTDTQYF. CDR3 coding DNA: TGCAGTGCTAGAGATACTTTGGGACCGTATACTAGCACAGATACGCAGTATTTT.

The V and J genes are TRBV5-4 and TRBJ2-1, with 9 bases aligning to TRBD2. Per the germline V gene, CDR1 is SGHNT and CDR2 is YYREEE (reference sequence). J gave up 9 bases and V 0 bases, and 7 bases lay outside the gene matches. This CDR3 spans 15 amino acids. CDR3 sequence: CASSLDGGGATEQFF. Written as DNA, the CDR3 is TGTGCCAGCAGCTTGGACGGCGGGGGGGCCACTGAGCAGTTCTTC.

This chain connects TRBV11-2 to TRBJ1-2; 9 bases agree with TRBD1. CDR3 length: 16 amino acids. Looked up from germline, CDR1 is SGHAT and CDR2 is FQNNGV. With 5 bases clipped from V and 2 bases from J, the junction kept 9 bases outside the gene matches. The CDR3, as DNA: TGTGCCAGCAGCCCCCTTCGACAGGGGGTGAACTATGGCTACACCTTC. Encoded protein: CASSPLRQGVNYGYTF. The variable domain in full, completed from reference TRBV11-2 and TRBJ1-2, reads EAGVAQSPRYKIIEKRQSVAFWCNPISGHATLYWYQQILGQGPKLLIQFQNNGVVDDSQLPKDRFSAERLKGVDSTLKIQPAKLEDSAVYLCASSPLRQGVNYGYTFGSGTRLTVV.

Only one count was recorded for this clonotype. V gene TRBV6-4 combines with J gene TRBJ2-7; perhaps TRBD1 as D (5 bases). Germline lookup yields CDR1 MRHNA and CDR2 SNTAGT. V lost 2 bases and J 1 base, leaving 9 bases between the germline ends. This CDR3 has 14 residues. The CDR3 coding sequence is TGTGCCAGCAGTGACAGGGGCCCTTCCTACGAGCAGTACTTC. Translated, it gives CASSDRGPSYEQYF.

This clonotype was observed a single time. The rearrangement joins TRBV14 to TRBJ1-4; the match to TRBD1 covers 7 bases. This CDR3 has 13 amino acids. J gave up 8 bases and V 2 bases, and 2 bases lay outside the gene matches. Germline V gene data show CDR1 as SGHDN and CDR2 as FVKESK. The CDR3 loop reads CASSQRGREKLFF. The CDR3 DNA reads as TGTGCCAGCAGCCAAAGGGGGCGAGAAAAACTGTTTTTT.

The J gene is TRBJ1-1, the V gene TRBV5-1; D might be TRBD1 (5 bases). CDR3 length equals 15 residues. Trimming took 0 bases from V and 4 from J, leaving 13 bases between them. Germline CDR1 SGHRS, CDR2 YFSETQ. CDR3 amino acids: CASSLDGREGTEAFF. Written as DNA, the CDR3 is TGCGCCAGCAGCTTGGACGGCAGGGAGGGCACTGAAGCTTTCTTT.

The chain links TRBV5-1 to TRBJ2-2; maybe TRBD2 (5 bases). CDR1 SGHRS and CDR2 YFSETQ come from the germline V gene. V gave up 0 bases and J gave up 5 bases, with 14 bases separating them. The CDR3 runs to 16 residues. The CDR3 nucleotides read TGCGCCAGCAGCTTGGTATCCGGGGTTGGTACCGGGGAGCTGTTTTTT. Protein: CASSLVSGVGTGELFF. Full variable domain (outside the CDR3, taken from reference TRBV5-1 and TRBJ2-2): KAGVTQTPRYLIKTRGQQVTLSCSPISGHRSVSWYQQTPGQGLQFLFEYFSETQRNKGNFPGRFSGRQFSNSRSEMNVSTLELGDSALYLCASSLVSGVGTGELFFGEGSRLTVL.

The chain recombines TRBV10-3 with TRBJ2-3; D ambiguous. This CDR3 has 12 amino acids. Between the trimmed V and J ends, which lost 6 bases and 0 bases, there was a span of 4 bases. The germline CDR1 and CDR2 sequences are ENHRY and SYGVKD. The CDR3 nucleotides read TGTGCCATCAGCGACAGCACAGATACGCAGTATTTT. It translates to CAISDSTDTQYF.